The 24 T cell receptor beta chains below were found in one sample sequenced in a study of blood T cells in healthy people across ages (dated by TCRdb to between 2014 and 2016). Library preparation employed 5' RACE. The sequencer listed for this sample is Illumina HiSeq 2500. A second PCR of roughly 7 to 11 cycles was performed with a sample-barcoded 5' primer and a J-beta primer mix. TCRdb reanalyzed the raw reads on its own, using fastp at Q25 for trimming and MiXCR for clone calling, and kept in-frame beta chains. Rows matching on CDR3 protein sequence are summarized as one entry with the most common DNA and genes. Here the sample has hundreds of thousands of distinct CDR3 sequences; over 20% occur a single time. The top ten hold 3% to 4% of the sample. The sequenced material came from blood. These receptors were taken from a man between 65 and 79 years old in good health.

The genes are TRBV6-2 or TRBV6-3 and TRBJ2-5, with no clear D. The J call is doubtful: the DNA matches TRBJ2-1 better. CDR1 MNHEY and CDR2 SVGEGT come from the germline V gene. CDR3 size: 11 residues. This CDR3 reads CASSYSYEQFF. CDR3 DNA: TGTGCCAGCAGTTACTCGTATGAGCAGTTCTTC.

The chain carries TRBV21-1 and TRBJ2-7; TRBD1 was called by the table and not checked on the DNA. TRBV21-1 is recorded as a pseudogene. This CDR3 is built from 13 residues. The DNA of the CDR3 is TGTGCCCCCCTTCCGACAGGCTCCTACGAGCAGTACTTC. It specifies CAPLPTGSYEQYF.

Only a few counts were recorded for this clonotype. The chain employs TRBV28 and TRBJ1-5, with 7 positions matching TRBD1. The CDR3 is 14 amino acids. Looked up from germline, CDR1 is MDHEN and CDR2 is SYDVKM. J gave up 1 base and V 6 bases, and 3 bases lay outside the gene matches. The CDR3 here is CASRAGGSNQPQHF. The CDR3 region has the DNA TGTGCCAGCAGGGCAGGGGGAAGCAATCAGCCCCAGCATTTT.

The rearrangement uses TRBV7-2 and TRBJ2-5; no definite D call. With the DNA end fitting TRBJ2-7 better, the J assignment may be wrong. The CDR3 contains 14 residues. CDR1 and CDR2 from the germline V gene are SGHTA and FQGNSA. CDR3 sequence reads: CASSLALEGYEQYF. The CDR3 DNA reads as TGTGCCAGCAGCTTAGCGCTGGAAGGTTACGAGCAGTACTTC.

This clonotype was recorded at least ten times. The chain combines TRBV5-1 with TRBJ2-7; 8 bases are a match to TRBD1. This CDR3 is built from 15 residues. The J segment lost 3 bases and the V segment lost 1 base, leaving 6 bases of the junction unmatched. The germline gives CDR1 SGHRS, CDR2 YFSETQ. The CDR3 DNA reads TGCGCCAGCAGCTTGACCGGACAGGGAATCTACGAGCAGTACTTC. This sequence encodes CASSLTGQGIYEQYF.

In nucleotides, the CDR3 is TGTGCCAGCAGTGGGGGACTACCCTATCATGAGCAGTTCTTC. This encodes CASSGGLPYHEQFF. The chain employs TRBV6-1 and TRBJ2-1, with 7 bases identical to TRBD2. Unmatched junction bases numbered 8, after V lost 4 bases and J lost 8 bases. This CDR3 is 14 amino acids long. Germline CDR1 MNHNS, CDR2 SASEGT.

The chain employs TRBV20-1 and TRBJ2-1, with TRBD1 as a possible D gene (6 bases). The germline V and J ends were trimmed by 1 base and 1 base, with 11 bases remaining between them. The germline V gene has CDR1 DFQATT and CDR2 SNEGSKA (reference sequence). The CDR3 contains 15 residues. CDR3 region: CSARGVRGSYNEQFF. Written as DNA, the CDR3 is TGCAGTGCTAGAGGGGTCAGGGGTTCCTACAATGAGCAGTTCTTC.

The V call is TRBV5-1, the J call TRBJ2-3, with 8 nucleotides matching TRBD2. Per germline, CDR1 SGHRS and CDR2 YFSETQ. The junction had 5 bases not matched to a gene; V was cut back by 2 bases and J by 3 bases. The CDR3 contains 15 residues. CDR3 region: CASSFSGSGTDTQYF. The DNA of the CDR3 is TGCGCCAGCAGCTTCAGCGGGAGTGGGACAGATACGCAGTATTTT.

V usage is TRBV15 and J usage is TRBJ2-5; no clear D. Germline V gives CDR1 LNHNV, CDR2 YYDKDF (reference sequence). V dropped 1 base and J dropped 2 bases, with 11 bases sitting between them. CDR3 length: 15 residues. CDR3 residues: CATSRAGGVQETQYF. The CDR3 nucleotides are TGTGCCACCAGCAGAGCAGGCGGTGTACAAGAGACCCAGTACTTC.

The chain couples TRBV6-1 to TRBJ1-4; tentatively, D is TRBD1 (5 bases). V was trimmed by 4 bases and J by 14 bases, leaving 14 bases between them. Germline values: CDR1 MNHNS, CDR2 SASEGT. There are 12 residues in the CDR3. The CDR3 DNA follows: TGTGCCAGCAGTGGGGACGCCCGAGGGCTGTTTTTT. This translates into CASSGDARGLFF.

This clonotype has only a few counts. The chain employs TRBV20-1 and TRBJ2-5; TRBD2 agrees at 9 bases. The better agreement between TRBJ2-7 and the DNA end casts doubt on the J call. Germline loops: CDR1 DFQATT, CDR2 SNEGSKA (reference sequence). The CDR3 consists of 17 residues. The CDR3 DNA is TGCAGTGCTAGAACGCCTAGCGGGAATGAGAGGGCCTCCGAGCAGTACTTC. It yields the protein CSARTPSGNERASEQYF.

This clonotype was seen a few times. The genes are TRBV14 and TRBJ1-6, with 9 bases fitting TRBD1. V was pared by 4 bases and J by 9 bases, with 7 bases of the junction left unmatched. There are 15 residues in the CDR3. Germline V CDR1 and CDR2: SGHDN, FVKESK. The CDR3 reads CASSLQGQGRSPLHF. Written as DNA, the CDR3 is TGTGCCAGCAGCCTACAGGGACAGGGACGTTCACCCCTCCACTTT. The variable domain in full, completed from reference TRBV14 and TRBJ1-6, reads EAGVTQFPSHSVIEKGQTVTLRCDPISGHDNLYWYRRVMGKEIKFLLHFVKESKQDESGMPNNRFLAERTGGTYSTLKVQPAELEDSGVYFCASSLQGQGRSPLHFGNGTRLTVT.

This clonotype was picked up many times. V and J are TRBV29-1 and TRBJ2-7; 9 positions match TRBD1. Trimming cost V 4 bases and J 7 bases; bases outside gene matches: 8. Germline values: CDR1 SQVTM, CDR2 ANQGSEA. The CDR3 is made up of 13 amino acids. The CDR3 DNA is TGCAGCGTTGCGAGACAGGGGGAGGGAGAGCAGTACTTC. It is translated as CSVARQGEGEQYF.

The chain is built from TRBV19 and TRBJ2-6; weak D call: TRBD1 (5 bases). Germline CDR1 and CDR2: LNHDA and SQIVND (reference sequence). The CDR3 loop spans 15 amino acids. Trimming stripped 6 bases from V and 0 bases from J, with 9 bases between. The CDR3 here is CASRTALSGANVLTF. CDR3 DNA sequence: TGTGCCAGTAGGACAGCTCTCTCTGGGGCCAACGTCCTGACTTTC. Drawing the rest from reference TRBV19 and TRBJ2-6, the complete variable domain is DGGITQSPKYLFRKEGQNVTLSCEQNLNHDAMYWYRQDPGQGLRLIYYSQIVNDFQKGDIAEGYSVSREKKESFPLTVTSAQKNPTAFYLCASRTALSGANVLTFGAGSRLTVL.

This clonotype was observed a handful of times. The chain links TRBV5-1 to TRBJ2-5; 7 bases are shared with TRBD1. CDR3 length: 14 residues. The ends lost 1 base at V and 5 bases at J; junction bases unmatched: 5. Looked up from germline, CDR1 is SGHRS and CDR2 is YFSETQ. In DNA form, the CDR3 reads TGCGCCAGCAGCTTGCGCAGGGGGTTGGAGACCCAGTACTTC. Residues: CASSLRRGLETQYF. Together with reference TRBV5-1 and TRBJ2-5, the CDR3 gives the full variable domain: KAGVTQTPRYLIKTRGQQVTLSCSPISGHRSVSWYQQTPGQGLQFLFEYFSETQRNKGNFPGRFSGRQFSNSRSEMNVSTLELGDSALYLCASSLRRGLETQYFGPGTRLLVL.

The chain has TRBV20-1 and TRBJ2-7, with TRBD1 identical over 9 bases. CDR1 DFQATT and CDR2 SNEGSKA come from the germline V gene (reference sequence). The CDR3 runs to 12 residues. V lost 5 bases to trimming and J lost 7 bases; unmatched junction nucleotides: 6. This chain's CDR3 is CSALQGAGEQYF. The CDR3 bases are TGCAGTGCTCTACAGGGGGCCGGGGAGCAGTACTTC.

This chain uses TRBV5-1 with TRBJ2-5; D is possibly TRBD1 (6 bases). Judging by the DNA end, TRBJ2-1 fits better; the J call may be wrong. This CDR3 is built from 15 residues. In germline, CDR1 is SGHRS, CDR2 YFSETQ. CDR3 sequence (DNA): TGCGCCAGCAGCTCTAGAGGGGTTACAGGGAATGAGCAGTTCTTC. Its translation: CASSSRGVTGNEQFF.

This clonotype showed up many times. This sequence joins TRBV5-5 and TRBJ1-4; D is possibly TRBD1 (6 bases). V was clipped by 4 bases and J by 8 bases, with 21 bases between them. Germline loops: CDR1 SGHKS, CDR2 YYEKEE (reference sequence). The CDR3 consists of 16 residues. The CDR3 DNA follows: TGTGCCAGCAGCCATCCGATGGCAGGGGTTAGGGAAAAACTGTTTTTT. Translated: CASSHPMAGVREKLFF. Full variable domain (outside the CDR3, taken from reference TRBV5-5 and TRBJ1-4): DAGVTQSPTHLIKTRGQQVTLRCSPISGHKSVSWYQQVLGQGPQFIFQYYEKEERGRGNFPDRFSARQFPNYSSELNVNALLLGDSALYLCASSHPMAGVREKLFFGSGTQLSVL.

With respect to this clonotype: One end of the junction fails to match germline, which may point to a read error. This chain links TRBV5-1 with TRBJ2-5, with 7 bases that match TRBD1. Germline V gene lookup returns CDR1 SGHRS and CDR2 YFSETQ. The CDR3 spans 14 residues. In nucleotides, the CDR3 is TGCGCCAGCAAATCCGGGACAGACCAAGAGACCCTGTACTTC. Its protein product is CASKSGTDQETLYF.

The chain recombines TRBV6-5 with TRBJ1-1; tentatively, D is TRBD1 (5 bases). Trimming shortened V by 5 bases and J by 4 bases, and 11 bases separated the two germline ends. The CDR3 covers 13 residues. Looked up from germline, CDR1 is MNHEY and CDR2 is SVGAGI. CDR3 residues: CASSNAGPTEAFF. The CDR3 nucleotides are TGTGCCAGCAGTAACGCGGGACCCACTGAAGCTTTCTTT.

The CDR3: CASSLIWEADTQYF. In DNA form, the CDR3 reads TGCGCCAGCAGCTTGATATGGGAGGCAGATACGCAGTATTTT. V and J are TRBV5-1 and TRBJ2-3, with D possibly matching TRBD2 (6 bases). Germline CDR1 reads SGHRS; CDR2 reads YFSETQ. CDR3 length: 14 amino acids. Trimming removed 1 base at V and 4 bases at J, with 10 bases between.

About this clonotype itself: The conserved final phenylalanine or tryptophan is absent from the CDR3, which likely points to a read error. No DNA is shown, since the ends of the CDR3 on it are uncertain; the CDR3 is the one TCRdb lists. The rearrangement links TRBV28 to TRBJ1-1. The V gene's germline CDR1 is MDHEN and CDR2 SYDVKM. With termini counted, the CDR3 has 11 amino acids. CDR3 protein: CASRQIGQAFS.

This clonotype has a handful of counts. The rearrangement links TRBV15 to TRBJ2-3; weak D call: TRBD2 (6 bases). V lost 4 bases and J 0 bases, leaving 17 bases between the germline ends. The CDR3 is made up of 17 amino acids. In germline, CDR1 is LNHNV, CDR2 YYDKDF (reference sequence). The CDR3 bases are TGTGCCACCAGCAAGCGCCGGGACTTCGCTAGCACAGATACGCAGTATTTT. Amino acids: CATSKRRDFASTDTQYF.

V usage is TRBV7-2 and J usage is TRBJ2-3; 8 bases agree with TRBD2. The CDR3 totals 16 residues. Looked up from germline, CDR1 is SGHTA and CDR2 is FQGNSA. V shed 3 bases, J shed 1 base, and the junction held 6 bases outside the gene matches. The CDR3 nucleotides read TGTGCCAGCAGCTTCTCAGCGGGAGTGCGCACAGATACGCAGTATTTT. This encodes CASSFSAGVRTDTQYF. Full variable domain (missing parts from reference TRBV7-2 and TRBJ2-3): GAGVSQSPSNKVTEKGKDVELRCDPISGHTALYWYRQSLGQGLEFLIYFQGNSAPDKSGLPSDRFSAERTGGSVSTLTIQRTQQEDSAVYLCASSFSAGVRTDTQYFGPGTRLTVL.